Listed below are T cell receptor beta chains from one sample, sequenced in a study of read filtering for tumor transcriptome and immune sequencing. MiXCR, run by TCRdb on the reads, gives a single entry per CDR3 protein. The table shows 60,000 or so distinct CDR3 sequences, with less than 20% occurring only once. Input material: a population of CD138-negative cells sorted from bone marrow. These receptors came from a donor at least 40 years old with multiple myeloma. Both conserved end residues are part of each CDR3. D genes are given only for firm matches.

v_gene	d_gene	j_gene	CDR3aa
TRBV19	NA	TRBJ2-3	CASNKGQRTDTQYF
TRBV6-5	TRBD1	TRBJ2-7	CASSRRDRTYEQYF
TRBV28	NA	TRBJ2-6	CASSPGLGSGANVLTF
TRBV4-1	TRBD2	TRBJ2-7	CASSQGTSGGFEQYF
TRBV20-1	NA	TRBJ2-5	CSASWQQETQYF
TRBV5-1	NA	TRBJ1-2	CASSLGSLQVYGYTF
TRBV7-9	NA	TRBJ1-5	CASSAGQTNQPQHF
TRBV7-3	NA	TRBJ1-5	CASSLTIEQPQHF
TRBV14	TRBD2	TRBJ2-7	CASSQDLAGGPFEQYF
TRBV20-1	TRBD2	TRBJ2-5	CSARVRGRRQETQYF